These T cell receptor beta chains were read from a single sample in a study of T cells in Graves' hyperthyroidism and ophthalmopathy. Via MiXCR, TCRdb re-called the multiplex PCR reads, giving one row per CDR3 protein. The table lists roughly 280,000 distinct CDR3 sequences, over 15% of them singletons. What was sequenced was blood. Every receptor here comes from a woman aged 60-75 years with Graves' ophthalmopathy. CDR3s include the opening cysteine and the closing phenylalanine or tryptophan. The D gene is left open where the match is weak. A clone size is listed for some rows: how often the clone was seen (once, few, many), or a class if it is expanded.

>many|TRBJ1-1|TRBV18|-
TGTGCCAGCTCACAGCAGGGGCCGAACACTGAAGCTTTCTTT
CASSQQGPNTEAFF
>few|TRBJ1-2|TRBV27|-
TGTGCCAGCAGACCCCTAGATAACTATGGCTACACCTTC
CASRPLDNYGYTF
>-|TRBJ1-6|TRBV20-1|-
TGCAGTGCCAACCCCAGGGCGGATTCACCCCTCCACTTT
CSANPRADSPLHF
>many|TRBJ2-3|TRBV7-7|-
TGTGCTAGCGCAAAGGGACAAGATAGAGATACGCAGTATTTT
CASAKGQDRDTQYF
>many|TRBJ2-1|TRBV2|TRBD2
TGTGCCAGCAGGACGGGGGGAGAAGGGGTTCGGCAGTTCTTC
CASRTGGEGVRQFF
>many|TRBJ2-3|TRBV7-9|TRBD2
TGTGCCAGCAGCTTGAGGGGACTAGCTGCAGATACGCAGTATTTT
CASSLRGLAADTQYF
>few|TRBJ1-1|TRBV5-4|TRBD1
TGTGCCAGCAGCGAGGGACAGGTGATGAACACTGAAGCTTTCTTT
CASSEGQVMNTEAFF
>-|TRBJ2-1|TRBV9|TRBD2
TGTGCCAGCAGCGAGACTAGCGGGAGTAGGTCCTACAATGAGCAGTTCTTC
CASSETSGSRSYNEQFF
>once|TRBJ2-6|TRBV30|TRBD1
TGTGCCTGGAGTCGGGACAGGGCGGGAGGGGCCAACGTCCTGACTTTC
CAWSRDRAGGANVLTF
>many|TRBJ2-2|TRBV20-1|-
TGCAGTGCTAGATTGGCCACCGGGGAGCTGTTTTTT
CSARLATGELFF
>many|TRBJ2-2|TRBV28|-
TGTGCCAGCATCGACTATATGGGGTACAGGGCCGGGGAGCTGTTTTTT
CASIDYMGYRAGELFF
>-|TRBJ1-2|TRBV7-2|-
TGTGCCAGCAGCCCGACAGGTCTCGGAGGCTACACCTTC
CASSPTGLGGYTF
>many|TRBJ2-3|TRBV7-9|-
TGTGCCAGCAGGACCGGGACAGTCGAGACTAGTCGCACAGATACGCAGTATTTT
CASRTGTVETSRTDTQYF
>few|TRBJ2-1|TRBV10-3|-
TGTGCCATCAGTGAGTCATCAAGTCCCGAGACTGAGCAGTTCTTC
CAISESSSPETEQFF
>many|TRBJ1-1|TRBV2|-
TGTGCCAGCAGTGAGAGAGGAGTCACTGAAGCTTTCTTT
CASSERGVTEAFF
>many|TRBJ2-1|TRBV5-1|TRBD1
TGCGCCAGCAGCTTGGGGGACAGGGTCAATGAGCAGTTCTTC
CASSLGDRVNEQFF
>-|TRBJ2-1|TRBV19|-
TGTGCCAGTAGTACGGGGTTTGAGCAGTTCTTC
CASSTGFEQFF
>many|TRBJ2-4|TRBV6-2/TRBV6-3|-
TGTGCCAGCAGTTACGCAGGCAAAAACATTCAGTACTTC
CASSYAGKNIQYF